The clone carrying this T cell receptor (beta chain) was recorded at least ten times. The data are from a study of breast tumors, draining lymph nodes, adjacent tissues. Germline V gene data show CDR1 as SGHTA and CDR2 as FQGNSA. The ends were cut back, 6 bases at V and 0 bases at J, with 12 bases in the middle. The CDR3 is made up of 14 amino acids. Samples came from axillary lymph nodes draining the breast cancer. Each CDR3 protein is one row after TCRdb ran MiXCR on the multiplex PCR reads. The sample shows 200,000 or so distinct CDR3 sequences, around 29% of them seen only once. This chain connects TRBV7-2 to TRBJ2-7; no clear D. The source of this sequence is a female donor with breast cancer. Some clones in this sample may be carry-over from other donors' samples. Sequenced input: axillary lymph node tissue. The CDR3 nucleotides are TGTGCCAGCAGGTTCTCAAGACTCTCCTACGAGCAGTACTTC. Protein sequence: CASRFSRLSYEQYF.